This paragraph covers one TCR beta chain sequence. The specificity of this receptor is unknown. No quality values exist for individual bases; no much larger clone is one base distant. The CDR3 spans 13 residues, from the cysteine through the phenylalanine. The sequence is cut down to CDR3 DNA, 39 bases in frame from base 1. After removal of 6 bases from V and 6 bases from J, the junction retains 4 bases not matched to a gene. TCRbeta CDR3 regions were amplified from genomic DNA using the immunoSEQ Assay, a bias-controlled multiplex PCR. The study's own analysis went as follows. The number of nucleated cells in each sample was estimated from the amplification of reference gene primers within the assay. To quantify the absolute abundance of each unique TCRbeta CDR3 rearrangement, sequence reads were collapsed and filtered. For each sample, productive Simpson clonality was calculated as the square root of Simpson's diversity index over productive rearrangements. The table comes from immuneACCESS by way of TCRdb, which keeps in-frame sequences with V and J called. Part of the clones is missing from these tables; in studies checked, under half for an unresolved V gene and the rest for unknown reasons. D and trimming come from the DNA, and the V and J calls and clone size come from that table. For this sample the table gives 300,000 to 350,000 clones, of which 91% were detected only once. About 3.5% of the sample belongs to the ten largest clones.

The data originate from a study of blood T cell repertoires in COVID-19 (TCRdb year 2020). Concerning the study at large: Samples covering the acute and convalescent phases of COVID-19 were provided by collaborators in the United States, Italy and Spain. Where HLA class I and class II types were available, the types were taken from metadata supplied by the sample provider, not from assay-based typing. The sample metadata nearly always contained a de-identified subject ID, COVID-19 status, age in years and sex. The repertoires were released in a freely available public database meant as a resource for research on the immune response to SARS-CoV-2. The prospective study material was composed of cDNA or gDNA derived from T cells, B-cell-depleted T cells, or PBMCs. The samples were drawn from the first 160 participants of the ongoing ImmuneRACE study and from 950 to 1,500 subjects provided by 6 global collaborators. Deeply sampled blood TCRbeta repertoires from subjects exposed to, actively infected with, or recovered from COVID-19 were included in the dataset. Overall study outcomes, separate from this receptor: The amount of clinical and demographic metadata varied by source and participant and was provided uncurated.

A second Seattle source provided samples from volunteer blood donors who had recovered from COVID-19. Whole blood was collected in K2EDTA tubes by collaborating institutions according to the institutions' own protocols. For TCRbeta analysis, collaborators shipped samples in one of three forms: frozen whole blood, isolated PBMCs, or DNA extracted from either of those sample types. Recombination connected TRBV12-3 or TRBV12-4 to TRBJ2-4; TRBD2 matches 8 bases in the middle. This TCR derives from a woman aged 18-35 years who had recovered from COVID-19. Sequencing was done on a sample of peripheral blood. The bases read TGTGCCAGCAGAGTCAGCGGGAGAAACATTCAGTACTTC. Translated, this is CASRVSGRNIQYF.